Below, 21 T cell receptor beta chains from the same sample are listed, as sequenced in a study of cytomegalovirus exposure and HLA in healthy donors. PCR involved 60 Vbeta and 13 Jbeta primers. Sequenced by immunoSEQ multiplex PCR; TCRdb stores in-frame clones only, minus some. The data show 140,000 to 150,000 clones, with approximately 80% seen just once and 3% to 4.5% held by the top ten. Sequencing input: PBMCs. Source of these receptors: a male donor in good health and CMV-seronegative.

The chain is built from TRBV19 and TRBJ2-1; 11 bases map to TRBD2. The CDR3 is made up of 15 amino acids. Unmatched junction bases numbered 13, after V lost 8 bases and J lost 10 bases. Germline V lookup: CDR1 LNHDA, CDR2 SQIVND (reference sequence). CDR3 in DNA: TGTGCCAGTTCAGCGCTCGGGGTAGCGGGAGGGGAGCAGTTCTTC. Its protein product is CASSALGVAGGEQFF.

The V and J genes are TRBV7-9 and TRBJ1-1; D not certain. This CDR3 has 14 residues. V was pared by 5 bases and J by 1 base, with 11 bases between. The germline CDR1 and CDR2 sequences are SEHNR and FQNEAQ (reference sequence). The CDR3 nucleotides are TGTGCCAGCAGCAAGTCCGGTACGAACACTGAAGCTTTCTTT. It codes for CASSKSGTNTEAFF.

The genes are TRBV11-2 and TRBJ1-6; D gene uncertain. Per the germline V gene, CDR1 is SGHAT and CDR2 is FQNNGV. This CDR3 has 14 amino acids. V was trimmed by 3 bases and J by 8 bases, leaving 11 bases between them. CDR3 bases: TGTGCCAGCAGCTTTTTCTTAGAGGATTCACCCCTCCACTTT. Protein sequence: CASSFFLEDSPLHF.

V and J are TRBV6-1 and TRBJ1-2, with D perhaps TRBD1 (6 bases). The CDR3 has 13 amino acids. CDR1 and CDR2 (germline): MNHNS, SASEGT. V lost 8 bases and J 6 bases, leaving 16 bases between the germline ends. The CDR3 protein is CASRLQGSDGYTF. In DNA, the CDR3 is TGTGCCAGCCGTCTACAGGGCTCCGATGGCTACACCTTC.

About this clone itself: A read error may account for a junction end that differs from germline. The chain has TRBV7-9 and TRBJ2-1; weak D call: TRBD2 (6 bases). Germline V CDR1 and CDR2: SEHNR, FQNEAQ (reference sequence). The CDR3 consists of 12 residues. The CDR3 sequence: CASSLGSGWRVF. CDR3 bases: TGTGCCAGCAGCTTAGGTTCCGGGTGGAGGGTCTTC.

CDR3 nucleotides: TGTGCCAGTAGTCGCCGACAGGGGGCCAACGAGCAGTACTTC. Protein sequence: CASSRRQGANEQYF. The gene calls are TRBV19 and TRBJ2-7, with TRBD1 matching 10 bases. Germline V gives CDR1 LNHDA, CDR2 SQIVND (reference sequence). The CDR3 totals 14 residues. The junction had 6 bases not matched to a gene; V was cut back by 5 bases and J by 5 bases.

The chain recombines TRBV18 with TRBJ2-5; the match to TRBD2 covers 11 bases. Losses at the gene ends were 3 bases for V and 3 bases for J; bases not matched to a gene: 6. CDR1 and CDR2 (germline): KGHSH, LQKENI. CDR3 length equals 16 residues. The CDR3 is CASSPSPGLAEETQYF. The CDR3 DNA reads TGTGCCAGCTCACCCAGTCCGGGACTAGCGGAAGAGACCCAGTACTTC.

This chain connects TRBV11-2 to TRBJ1-6; a possible D gene is TRBD1 (6 bases). The germline gives CDR1 SGHAT, CDR2 FQNNGV. The CDR3 is 17 amino acids. V was clipped by 0 bases and J by 6 bases, with 15 bases between them. The CDR3 here is CASSLEGAGSGNSPLHF. CDR3 bases: TGTGCCAGCAGCTTAGAGGGGGCAGGGTCGGGTAATTCACCCCTCCACTTT.

The gene calls are TRBV25-1 and TRBJ2-3; D is perhaps TRBD2 (5 bases). This CDR3 is built from 14 residues. Trimming shortened V by 3 bases and J by 3 bases, and 10 bases separated the two germline ends. Germline assignment: CDR1 MGHDK and CDR2 SYGVNS. CDR3 DNA sequence: TGTGCCAGCAGTGAGGAACGGGATACAGATACGCAGTATTTT. Translation gives CASSEERDTDTQYF.

This chain connects TRBV7-9 to TRBJ1-5; D may be TRBD1 (5 bases). V lost 3 bases to trimming and J lost 4 bases, with 10 bases between them. Per the germline V gene, CDR1 is SEHNR and CDR2 is FQNEAQ (reference sequence). The CDR3 covers 14 residues. DNA of the CDR3: TGTGCCAGCAGCTTCGGGGGTTTGAATCAGCCCCAGCATTTT. It translates to CASSFGGLNQPQHF. Looking up the rest from reference TRBV7-9 and TRBJ1-5 gives the full variable domain: DTGVSQNPRHKITKRGQNVTFRCDPISEHNRLYWYRQTLGQGPEFLTYFQNEAQLEKSRLLSDRFSAERPKGSFSTLEIQRTEQGDSAMYLCASSFGGLNQPQHFGDGTRLSIL.

This chain links TRBV19 with TRBJ2-3; D perhaps matches TRBD1 (5 bases). Trimming stripped 5 bases from V and 2 bases from J, with 14 bases between. In germline, CDR1 is LNHDA, CDR2 SQIVND (reference sequence). The CDR3 consists of 15 residues. CDR3 residues: CASSDSAGITDTQYF. In DNA form, the CDR3 reads TGTGCCAGTAGTGACAGCGCAGGGATCACAGATACGCAGTATTTT. Full variable domain (remainder filled in from reference TRBV19 and TRBJ2-3): DGGITQSPKYLFRKEGQNVTLSCEQNLNHDAMYWYRQDPGQGLRLIYYSQIVNDFQKGDIAEGYSVSREKKESFPLTVTSAQKNPTAFYLCASSDSAGITDTQYFGPGTRLTVL.

CDR3 coding DNA: TGTGCCAGCAGCGCCGCCCGGGTGGCGGGGGGGCGGTACAGAGAGACCCAGTACTTC. It codes for CASSAARVAGGRYRETQYF. This rearrangement joins TRBV7-8 to TRBJ2-5; 9 nucleotides match TRBD2. The J segment lost 4 bases and the V segment lost 5 bases, leaving 20 bases of the junction unmatched. CDR3 length: 19 residues. Germline V gives CDR1 SGHVS, CDR2 FQNEAQ.

V usage is TRBV5-4 and J usage is TRBJ1-4; 8 nucleotides align to TRBD1. The CDR3 extends over 16 amino acids. Germline CDR1 SGHNT, CDR2 YYREEE (reference sequence). Trimming cost V 3 bases and J 7 bases; bases outside gene matches: 11. The CDR3 loop is CASSSQSQGASEKLFF. CDR3 sequence (DNA): TGTGCCAGCAGCTCCCAATCTCAGGGGGCGAGTGAAAAACTGTTTTTT.

In regard to this clone: One end of the junction varies from germline; a read error may be responsible. The V and J genes are TRBV11-2 and TRBJ2-7; 8 positions match TRBD1. CDR3 length: 15 amino acids. The germline V gene has CDR1 SGHAT and CDR2 FQNNGV. As DNA, the CDR3 is TGTGCCAGCAGCACCCCTAGGACAGGGTGGGTTAGTTTGGACTTC. It specifies CASSTPRTGWVSLDF.

This clone was found once. The same CDR3 arises from other DNA sequences in this sample as well. The chain joins TRBV6-5 to TRBJ1-2; possibly TRBD1 for D (5 bases). Deletions cut 2 bases from V and 4 bases from J, with 5 bases between. This CDR3 contains 12 residues. CDR1 MNHEY and CDR2 SVGAGI come from the germline V gene. CDR3 DNA sequence: TGTGCCAGCAGTTACCAGGGCTATGGCTACACCTTC. Translating gives CASSYQGYGYTF.

The chain links TRBV7-3 to TRBJ1-2; 7 bases align to TRBD1. Trimming cost V 2 bases and J 8 bases; bases outside gene matches: 8. Per germline, CDR1 SGHTA and CDR2 FQGTGA. The length of the CDR3 is 14 residues. The CDR3 spells CASSLGGGAGGYTF. For the CDR3, the DNA is TGTGCCAGCAGCTTAGGAGGGGGCGCCGGCGGCTACACCTTC.

This clone turned up a few times. This CDR3 is also generated by other DNA sequences in the sample. This chain joins TRBV4-1 and TRBJ1-5, with unresolved D. V shed 3 bases and J shed 2 bases, with 17 bases lying between them. The CDR3 extends over 17 amino acids. Germline lookup yields CDR1 MGHRA and CDR2 YSYEKL. CDR3 loop: CASSHMVLGGGNQPQHF. The CDR3, as DNA: TGCGCCAGCAGCCATATGGTATTGGGTGGAGGCAATCAGCCCCAGCATTTT.

A few counts support this clone. The gene calls are TRBV11-3 and TRBJ2-5; possible D gene TRBD1, 6 bases. The germline V gene has CDR1 SGHNT and CDR2 YENEEA. Trimming removed 1 base from V and 0 bases from J, with 9 bases in between. The CDR3 is 15 residues long. The CDR3 spells CASSLGGQNQETQYF. The CDR3 DNA sequence: TGTGCCAGCAGCTTAGGGGGACAAAACCAAGAGACCCAGTACTTC.

The rearrangement uses TRBV9 and TRBJ1-4; TRBD1 might be the D (5 bases). V was trimmed by 3 bases and J by 1 base, leaving 13 bases between them. CDR3 length equals 16 residues. Germline CDR1 reads SGDLS; CDR2 reads YYNGEE. CDR3 bases: TGTGCCAGCAGCGGAGGAGGAGGGGTAACTAATGAAAAACTGTTTTTT. Its protein product is CASSGGGGVTNEKLFF.

The chain has TRBV6-5 and TRBJ1-1; 8 bases are a match to TRBD1. This CDR3 has 15 residues. Germline V gene lookup returns CDR1 MNHEY and CDR2 SVGAGI. Trimming cost V 0 bases and J 4 bases; bases outside gene matches: 4. In DNA, the CDR3 is TGTGCCAGCAGTTACTCCAGGGGGCATGGCACTGAAGCTTTCTTT. This translates into CASSYSRGHGTEAFF.

The rearrangement joins TRBV18 to TRBJ2-5, with D perhaps TRBD1 (6 bases). The V and J ends lost 1 base and 4 bases respectively, with 19 bases between them. The germline CDR1 and CDR2 sequences are KGHSH and LQKENI. This CDR3 is built from 17 residues. The CDR3, as DNA: TGTGCCAGCTCACCACTAGTTGACACACAGGGCCGAGAGACCCAGTACTTC. Protein sequence: CASSPLVDTQGRETQYF. Complete variable domain (other parts from reference TRBV18 and TRBJ2-5): NAGVMQNPRHLVRRRGQEARLRCSPMKGHSHVYWYRQLPEEGLKFMVYLQKENIIDESGMPKERFSAEFPKEGPSILRIQQVVRGDSAAYFCASSPLVDTQGRETQYFGPGTRLLVL.